This record covers a single T cell receptor beta chain. This sample was included in a study of T-cell memory formation after mild COVID-19. TCRdb fed the 5' RACE reads into MiXCR, producing one record per CDR3 protein. Of under 550,000 distinct CDR3 sequences in the sample, about 20% were seen once. The CDR3 spans 17 residues. CDR1 is LGHNA, CDR2 YSLEER, per germline. The V and J ends lost 8 bases and 3 bases respectively, with 26 bases between them. The chain couples TRBV4-3 to TRBJ2-7, with D unclear. This clonotype was obtained from a man aged 18 to 29 who had mild COVID-19 (a few samples of this study predate the infection). Cell type and time point are not known. Sequenced input: PBMCs or a T cell subset sorted from them (not recorded which). CDR3: CASSILSVGPGDYEQYV. The CDR3, as DNA: TGCGCCAGCTCCATTTTATCTGTTGGCCCTGGGGACTACGAGCAGTACGTC.